These T cell receptor beta chains were read from a single sample in a study of long-term antiretroviral therapy in people with HIV. Sequencing used immunoSEQ multiplex PCR; TCRdb keeps in-frame clones, though not all of them. The sample has about 20,000 clones; 75% to 85% are singletons. Here the sequenced sample was unsorted PBMCs, taken 0.2 years after starting antiretroviral therapy. The receptors here all came from a woman aged 40 to 50 with HIV. CDR3s include the opening cysteine and the closing phenylalanine or tryptophan. D genes are given only for firm matches. Not every row has a clone size; where given, it reads once, few, many or a size class.

>TRBD2|TRBV27|TRBJ2-3|.
TGTGCCAGCAGCATGACTAGCGGGGGGGCACCAGATACGCAGTATTTT
CASSMTSGGAPDTQYF
>TRBD2|TRBV27|TRBJ2-1|.
TGTGCCAGCAGGGTAGGGACTAGCGGGGACAATGAGCAGTTCTTC
CASRVGTSGDNEQFF
>.|TRBV5-1|TRBJ2-3|.
TGCGCCAGCAGCTTGGCCGGCACAGATACGCAGTATTTT
CASSLAGTDTQYF
>TRBD2|TRBV7-2|TRBJ2-2|.
TGTGCCAGCAGCACTAGCGGGGGGCGTTACACCGGGGAGCTGTTTTTT
CASSTSGGRYTGELFF
>TRBD1|TRBV2|TRBJ1-5|.
TGTGCCAGCACAGGGGGGAGTGGCAATCAGCCCCAGCATTTT
CASTGGSGNQPQHF
>TRBD1|TRBV30|TRBJ1-1|.
TGTGCCTGGACTCGGGACAGCTCCAACACTGAAGCTTTCTTT
CAWTRDSSNTEAFF
>TRBD1|TRBV6-5|TRBJ1-2|.
TGTGCCAGCAGTCCTCACCCACAGGGGAGCTATGGCTACACCTTC
CASSPHPQGSYGYTF
>TRBD1|TRBV19|TRBJ2-5|.
TGTGCCAGACAGAGGGACAGTGCACAAGAGACCCAGTACTTC
CARQRDSAQETQYF
>.|TRBV19|TRBJ1-5|.
TGTGCCAGTAGTATATGGGGCAATCAGCCCCAGCATTTT
CASSIWGNQPQHF
>TRBD2|TRBV5-6|TRBJ2-1|.
TGTGCCAGCAGCAATCTAGCGGGAGGGGATAAGGTTGATGAGCAGTTCTTC
CASSNLAGGDKVDEQFF
>.|TRBV14|TRBJ1-1|.
TGTGCCAGCAGCCAAGCTGCGAGGGACACTGAAGCTTTCTTT
CASSQAARDTEAFF
>.|TRBV18|TRBJ1-4|.
TGTGCCAGCTCGAACCTCGGGTCAGGCGGTGACAAACTGTTTTTT
CASSNLGSGGDKLFF
>.|TRBV2|TRBJ1-2|.
TGTGCCAGCAGACTAGACACGGGGGATGGCTACACCTTC
CASRLDTGDGYTF
>.|TRBV9|TRBJ1-2|.
TGTGCCAGCAGCGTAGAGGGCCGCGGCTATGGCTACACCTTC
CASSVEGRGYGYTF
>.|TRBV5-5|TRBJ1-5|once
TGTGCCAGCAGCTTGGAGTTTGGGGGGCAGCCCCAGCATTTT
CASSLEFGGQPQHF
>.|TRBV7-6|TRBJ2-1|.
TGTGCCAGCGGTCCGGACAGCTACAATGAGCAGTTCTTC
CASGPDSYNEQFF
>.|TRBV29-1|TRBJ2-7|.
TGCAGCGTTGTAATGGAGGCCTACGAGCAGTACTTC
CSVVMEAYEQYF
>.|TRBV11-3|TRBJ1-2|once
TGTGCCAGCAGCCCCGGACAGCTCAACTATGGCTACACCTTC
CASSPGQLNYGYTF
>.|TRBV19|TRBJ1-1|.
TGTGCCAGTAGTCCGATCGGGGGTGCCACTGAAGCTTTCTTT
CASSPIGGATEAFF
>.|TRBV6-5|TRBJ2-1|.
TGTGCCAGCAGTTGGGGGAGGGCGGGGGCAGGTGAGCAGTTCTTC
CASSWGRAGAGEQFF
>.|TRBV10-1|TRBJ2-1|.
TGCGCCAGCAGTAGAGGGGGTTTGAGGAATGAGCAGTTCTTC
CASSRGGLRNEQFF
>TRBD2|TRBV4-1|TRBJ2-7|.
TGCGCCAGCAGCCAAGTGGCTCTAGCGGGGGCCCGCTACGAGCAGTACTTC
CASSQVALAGARYEQYF
>TRBD2|TRBV11-3|TRBJ2-2|.
TGTGCCAGCAGCTCCAGCCTGGCGGGAGGGAGGGTCACCGGGGAGCTGTTTTTT
CASSSSLAGGRVTGELFF
>.|TRBV7-9|TRBJ1-2|few
TGTGCCAGCAGTGATGCGGGGTATGGGTATGGCTACACCTTC
CASSDAGYGYGYTF
>.|TRBV5-4|TRBJ2-2|.
TGTGCCAGCCGACCCGGCGGCGCCGGGGAGCTGTTTTTT
CASRPGGAGELFF
>.|TRBV10-3|TRBJ1-5|.
TGTGCCATCAGTGAGTTTGGGGCGCGAAGCAATCAGCCCCAGCATTTT
CAISEFGARSNQPQHF
>.|TRBV30|TRBJ1-6|few
TGTGCCTGGGCCCCATCGTCGGATTCACCCCTCCACTTT
CAWAPSSDSPLHF
>.|TRBV19|TRBJ1-1|.
TGTGCCAGTAGTTTAGGGAAGAACACTGAAGCTTTCTTT
CASSLGKNTEAFF
>TRBD1|TRBV4-3|TRBJ2-2|.
TGCGCCAGCAGCCAAGATAGAGTGGGACAGGGGGTCCCCGGGGAGCTGTTTTTT
CASSQDRVGQGVPGELFF
>TRBD1|TRBV7-9|TRBJ1-2|.
TGTGCCAGCAGCTTAGGGGGACAGGGGGCTCCATATGGCTACACCTTC
CASSLGGQGAPYGYTF
>.|TRBV2|TRBJ2-3|.
TGTGCCAGCAGTGAAGCAGGGCCGCAGTATTTT
CASSEAGPQYF
>.|TRBV5-1|TRBJ2-1|.
TGCGCCAGCAGCTTGGATCTCTCCCGCCCCCCGTACAATGAGCAGTTCTTC
CASSLDLSRPPYNEQFF
>.|TRBV11-2|TRBJ2-7|.
TGTGCCAGCAGTTTAACAGGGAACCACGAGCAGTACTTC
CASSLTGNHEQYF
>.|TRBV25-1|TRBJ2-1|.
TGTGCCAGCAGTGACCGGGGCCGGACGAATGAGCAGTTCTTC
CASSDRGRTNEQFF
>TRBD1|TRBV30|TRBJ1-2|.
TGTGCCTGGAGTGAGGACAGGTTTGGCTACACCTTC
CAWSEDRFGYTF
>.|TRBV30|TRBJ2-7|.
TGTGCCTGGAGTGCCCAGGGGGGAGACTACGAGCAGTACTTC
CAWSAQGGDYEQYF
>.|TRBV19|TRBJ1-6|.
TGTGCCAGTAGTACTTACAGGGTCTCGGTTAATTCACCCCTCCACTTT
CASSTYRVSVNSPLHF
>TRBD1|TRBV11-3|TRBJ1-2|.
TGTGCCAGCAGCTTCCCGGGGACAGGGAAGAATGGCTACACCTTC
CASSFPGTGKNGYTF
>.|TRBV4-3|TRBJ1-5|.
TGCGCCAGCAGCCAAGATATAGAACAGGTCAATCAGCCCCAGCATTTT
CASSQDIEQVNQPQHF
>TRBD1|TRBV9|TRBJ2-5|.
TGTGCCAGCAGCGATACAGGGGGCGCTGAGACCCAGTACTTC
CASSDTGGAETQYF
>TRBD1|TRBV5-5|TRBJ2-7|.
TGTGCCAGCAGCTTGGAGCGACAGGGGGCTTTCGAGCAGTACTTC
CASSLERQGAFEQYF
>.|TRBV27|TRBJ2-3|.
TGTGCCAGCAGTCTCGGGTTCGGTTCTAGCGTAAGCACAGATACGCAGTATTTT
CASSLGFGSSVSTDTQYF
>.|TRBV4-2|TRBJ2-7|.
TGTGCCAGCAGCCAAGATCGAGCGGGTTTATACGAGCAGTACTTC
CASSQDRAGLYEQYF
>.|TRBV9|TRBJ1-5|.
TGTGCCAGCAGCGGGGGCCCACCGGCGGAGCCCCAGCATTTT
CASSGGPPAEPQHF
>TRBD2|TRBV5-4|TRBJ2-3|.
TGTGCCAGCAGCTTGAAACGGGAGGGCCGCGGTACGCAGTATTTT
CASSLKREGRGTQYF
>.|TRBV5-4|TRBJ2-2|.
TGTGCCAGCAGCTTGGCCTCCCTTACCGCCGGGGAGCTGTTTTTT
CASSLASLTAGELFF
>TRBD1|TRBV11-3|TRBJ2-2|.
TGTGCCAGCAGCTCGAGGACAGGTCTGAACACCGGGGAGCTGTTTTTT
CASSSRTGLNTGELFF
>.|TRBV29-1|TRBJ2-1|.
TGCAGCGTCGAGGTGTCAGGGAGCAATGAGCAGTTCTTC
CSVEVSGSNEQFF
>.|TRBV28|TRBJ2-7|.
TGTGCCAGCAGTTTGGCAGGGGTCAGGACCTACGAGCAGTACTTC
CASSLAGVRTYEQYF
>.|TRBV2|TRBJ1-1|few
TGTGCCAGCAACTCCCAGCTGAACACTGAAGCTTTCTTT
CASNSQLNTEAFF